This T cell receptor (beta chain) was documented in a study of cytomegalovirus exposure and HLA in healthy donors. Germline loops: CDR1 SGHAT, CDR2 FQNNGV. CDR3 length equals 17 residues. V dropped 1 base and J dropped 1 base, with 16 bases sitting between them. Amplification used 60 Vbeta primers and 13 Jbeta primers. Repertoires were generated with immunoSEQ multiplex PCR, while TCRdb's copy carries only in-frame clones and drops some. The top ten hold less than 3.5% of the sample, which has fewer than 140,000 clones, over 55% seen once. The TCR comes from a female donor in good health and CMV-seronegative. The sequenced sample consisted of PBMCs. This chain connects TRBV11-2 to TRBJ1-1; the D gene is possibly TRBD1 (6 bases). The DNA for the CDR3 is TGTGCCAGCAGCTTAGCGGGAAGAGGGGGATGGAACACTGAAGCTTTCTTT. Encoded protein: CASSLAGRGGWNTEAFF.